One and the same sample provided the 8 T cell receptor beta chains below, sequenced in a study of shared clonotypes between healthy human individuals. TCRdb's table, derived via immunoSEQ multiplex PCR, lists solely in-frame clones and lacks some. The sample carries over a million clones, 95% to 99% recorded once. Sequenced material: naive CD4+ T cells sorted from blood. Subset in this sample: CD45RA+ positively selected. The source of these receptors is a man aged 30 to 39 in good health.

The chain links TRBV28 to TRBJ1-5, with a tentative D call TRBD1 (6 bases). This CDR3 has 17 amino acids. Per germline, CDR1 MDHEN and CDR2 SYDVKM. V lost 3 bases and J 0 bases, leaving 15 bases between the germline ends. CDR3 bases: TGTGCCAGCAGTTTCCGGGACAAGATATATAGCAATCAGCCCCAGCATTTT. It translates to CASSFRDKIYSNQPQHF.

The V call is TRBV28, the J call TRBJ2-3; a possible D gene is TRBD1 (6 bases). Deletions cut 5 bases from V and 2 bases from J, with 23 bases between. Germline CDR1 reads MDHEN; CDR2 reads SYDVKM. This CDR3 comprises 18 residues. The CDR3 is CASSPRGRGTSFTDTQYF. The CDR3, as DNA: TGTGCCAGCAGTCCCCGGGGCAGGGGTACCTCTTTCACAGATACGCAGTATTTT.

The chain has TRBV5-1 and TRBJ2-1, with 10 bases matching TRBD1. The CDR3 totals 16 residues. Germline lookup yields CDR1 SGHRS and CDR2 YFSETQ. With V trimmed by 3 bases and J by 7 bases, 10 bases remained unmatched. DNA for the CDR3: TGCGCCAGCAGCTCCCCCAAAGGGACAGGGGCGAATGAGCAGTTCTTC. Its protein product is CASSSPKGTGANEQFF.

This sequence joins TRBV7-9 and TRBJ2-1, with 10 nucleotides matching TRBD2. The CDR3 is 17 residues long. V gave up 5 bases and J gave up 1 base; unmatched junction bases: 8. Per germline, CDR1 SEHNR and CDR2 FQNEAQ (reference sequence). In nucleotides, the CDR3 is TGTGCCAGCAGCAGAGTTGTAGCGGGAGGATCCTACAATGAGCAGTTCTTC. It specifies CASSRVVAGGSYNEQFF.

This sequence joins TRBV7-9 and TRBJ2-5, with unresolved D. The V and J ends lost 5 bases and 6 bases respectively, with 10 bases between them. CDR1 SEHNR and CDR2 FQNEAQ come from the germline V gene (reference sequence). The CDR3 is 12 residues long. In nucleotides, the CDR3 is TGTGCCAGCAGCCTGAAGGGAAAGACCCAGTACTTC. This sequence encodes CASSLKGKTQYF.

This chain joins TRBV11-1 and TRBJ2-7, with D maybe TRBD1 (6 bases). Germline V gives CDR1 SGHAT, CDR2 FQDESV (reference sequence). Trimming pared 4 bases from V and 4 bases from J, leaving 14 bases between. The CDR3 totals 14 residues. CDR3 nucleotide sequence: TGTGCCAGCAGCTCCCGGGACACCCAATACGAGCAGTACTTC. It codes for CASSSRDTQYEQYF. The complete variable domain, with remaining parts taken from reference TRBV11-1 and TRBJ2-7, reads EAEVAQSPRYKITEKSQAVAFWCDPISGHATLYWYRQILGQGPELLVQFQDESVVDDSQLPKDRFSAERLKGVDSTLKIQPAELGDSAMYLCASSSRDTQYEQYFGPGTRLTVT.

This sequence joins TRBV11-2 and TRBJ2-1, with D possibly TRBD2 on 6 matching bases. This CDR3 comprises 14 residues. Germline V lookup: CDR1 SGHAT, CDR2 FQNNGV. V shed 3 bases and J shed 5 bases, with 11 bases lying between them. This chain's CDR3 is CASSFRGRNNEQFF. CDR3 in DNA: TGTGCCAGCAGCTTTCGGGGGAGGAACAATGAGCAGTTCTTC.

The chain links TRBV19 to TRBJ2-3; 8 bases map to TRBD2. Trimming cost V 5 bases and J 2 bases; bases outside gene matches: 12. CDR1 and CDR2 from the germline V gene are LNHDA and SQIVND (reference sequence). This CDR3 region has 17 residues. The CDR3 DNA reads as TGTGCCAGTAGTCCAAAGCTAGCGGGCGCGTTCACAGATACGCAGTATTTT. Amino acids: CASSPKLAGAFTDTQYF.